This T cell receptor beta chain was found in a study of T cells in Graves' hyperthyroidism and ophthalmopathy. Background on the study: Before treatment of any kind, peripheral blood was taken at initial diagnosis.

The authors obtained PBMCs from 9 to 10 ml of fresh peripheral blood. Between the trimmed V and J ends, which lost 2 bases and 2 bases, there was a span of 10 bases. The germline V gene has CDR1 SEHNR and CDR2 FQNEAQ (reference sequence). CDR3 size: 14 residues. TCR beta CDR3 regions were amplified from RNA. First-round RT-PCR with HTBI primers amplified the TCR CDR3 region. Via MiXCR, TCRdb re-called the multiplex PCR reads, giving one row per CDR3 protein. The table lists 750,000 to 950,000 distinct CDR3 sequences, about 38% of them singletons. This receptor was identified in a man between 18 and 29 years old with Graves' hyperthyroidism. The sample consisted of blood. The chain uses TRBV7-9 and TRBJ2-7; no reliable D call. The CDR3 reads CASSLSDWTYEQYF. The CDR3 DNA reads TGTGCCAGCAGCTTAAGCGACTGGACCTACGAGCAGTACTTC. Full variable domain (remainder filled in from reference TRBV7-9 and TRBJ2-7): DTGVSQNPRHKITKRGQNVTFRCDPISEHNRLYWYRQTLGQGPEFLTYFQNEAQLEKSRLLSDRFSAERPKGSFSTLEIQRTEQGDSAMYLCASSLSDWTYEQYFGPGTRLTVT.